This T cell receptor beta chain was documented in a study of T-cell memory formation after mild COVID-19. Study-wide points: Clones that contracted clustered mainly in CM and EM if CD4+ and in EMRA if CD8+.

Remarks on this clonotype: What it binds is not known.

Trimming removed 7 bases at V and 4 bases at J, with 15 bases between. CDR3 length: 14 amino acids. Looked up from germline, CDR1 is SEHNR and CDR2 is FQNEAQ (reference sequence). Constant-segment primers were used for 5'RACE, and the resulting TCR alpha and TCR beta cDNA libraries carried sample barcodes and UMIs. TCRdb analysed the 5' RACE reads with MiXCR anew, one entry per CDR3 protein. Of 270,000 or so distinct CDR3 sequences listed, about a sixth were seen once; the top ten hold roughly 23%. Input material: PBMCs or a T cell subset sorted from them (not recorded which). The TCR sequence derives from a man aged 18 to 35 who had mild COVID-19 (a few samples of this study predate the infection). Cell type and time point are not known. V gene TRBV7-9 combines with J gene TRBJ2-3; D unresolved. The CDR3 sequence: CASNPSAEPDTQYF. The CDR3 nucleotides read TGTGCCAGCAACCCCTCGGCGGAGCCAGATACGCAGTATTTT.